The T cell receptor (beta chain) described here comes from a study of CD8+ T cells in alopecia areata. The treatment was: oral pan-JAK inhibitor, 5-10 mg twice daily. V trimming: 4 bases; J trimming: 2 bases; junction bases outside the gene matches: 8. The CDR3 covers 15 residues. Germline values: CDR1 GTSNPN, CDR2 SVGIG (reference sequence). Extraction and reverse transcription of RNA yielded cDNA as the sequencing template. Sequenced by immunoSEQ multiplex PCR; TCRdb stores in-frame clones only, minus some. Of approximately 190,000 clones listed, roughly 64% are singletons. V usage is TRBV30 and J usage is TRBJ2-1, with TRBD2 matching over 7 bases. The sequence was collected from a human donor with alopecia areata. The sample here was CD4+ T cells sorted from blood, taken at week 24, from a patient treated with tofacitinib. In nucleotides, the CDR3 is TGTGCCTGGAAGCAGCGGGACGTGCCCTACAATGAGCAGTTCTTC. Translating it yields CAWKQRDVPYNEQFF.